Presented here are 27 T cell receptor beta chains from one specimen sequenced in a study of PD-1 blockade in classical Hodgkin lymphoma. TCRdb's table, derived via immunoSEQ multiplex PCR, lists solely in-frame clones and lacks some. This table has 43,000 or so clones, about three quarters appearing once. The time point: cycle 4 day 1 (C4D1), after five to seven weeks of nivolumab. Each of the patients experienced relapse following autologous stem cell transplantation, and their brentuximab vedotin exposure differed. The sequences come from peripheral blood mononuclear cells (PBMCs), collected before the fourth cycle of nivolumab. The receptors stem from a human donor with classical Hodgkin lymphoma.

The rearrangement uses TRBV28 and TRBJ1-2; D call uncertain. The germline V gene has CDR1 MDHEN and CDR2 SYDVKM. Trimming left V 4 bases short and J 8 bases short, with 17 bases between. The CDR3 consists of 14 residues. In DNA, the CDR3 is TGTGCCAGCAGTTCGGGGATCGGGTTAGGGGGCTACACCTTC. It is translated as CASSSGIGLGGYTF.

The rearrangement joins TRBV7-9 to TRBJ2-1; the D gene is possibly TRBD2 (7 bases). V was trimmed by 7 bases and J by 2 bases, leaving 15 bases between them. Germline CDR1 and CDR2: SEHNR and FQNEAQ (reference sequence). The CDR3 extends over 15 amino acids. CDR3 region: CASKLGGGAYNEQFF. The CDR3 DNA sequence: TGTGCCAGCAAACTGGGCGGGGGCGCCTACAATGAGCAGTTCTTC.

V gene TRBV19 combines with J gene TRBJ2-1; the D gene is possibly TRBD2 (5 bases). Germline V gene lookup returns CDR1 LNHDA and CDR2 SQIVND (reference sequence). V gave up 7 bases and J gave up 0 bases, with 7 bases separating them. This CDR3 has 13 residues. CDR3 bases: TGTGCCAGTACAGCGGCCTCCTACAATGAGCAGTTCTTC. It codes for CASTAASYNEQFF.

The chain has TRBV4-2 and TRBJ2-3; TRBD1 aligns across 7 bases. J lost 6 bases, V lost 1 base, and 7 bases had no gene match. The CDR3 loop spans 15 amino acids. Germline loops: CDR1 LGHNA, CDR2 YNFKEQ. CDR3 region: CASSQAGTASDTQYF. In DNA form, the CDR3 reads TGTGCCAGCAGCCAAGCCGGGACAGCTTCCGATACGCAGTATTTT.

The V gene is TRBV7-2, the J gene TRBJ1-1; no clear D gene. The length of the CDR3 is 13 residues. The V gene lost 0 bases and the J gene lost 0 bases, with 2 bases spanning the gap. From germline, CDR1 is SGHTA and CDR2 FQGNSA. The CDR3 region has the DNA TGTGCCAGCAGCTTAGCCATGAACACTGAAGCTTTCTTT. It specifies CASSLAMNTEAFF.

For this clone: Other DNA sequences in the sample encode the same CDR3. This sequence joins TRBV7-9 and TRBJ1-2; tentatively, D is TRBD1 (5 bases). Looked up from germline, CDR1 is SEHNR and CDR2 is FQNEAQ (reference sequence). The CDR3 totals 14 residues. Deletions cut 1 base from V and 3 bases from J, with 9 bases between. CDR3 residues: CASSLGGTDYGYTF. The DNA of the CDR3 is TGTGCCAGCAGCTTAGGGGGGACGGACTATGGCTACACCTTC. The whole variable domain, filled in from reference TRBV7-9 and TRBJ1-2, reads DTGVSQNPRHKITKRGQNVTFRCDPISEHNRLYWYRQTLGQGPEFLTYFQNEAQLEKSRLLSDRFSAERPKGSFSTLEIQRTEQGDSAMYLCASSLGGTDYGYTFGSGTRLTVV.

V usage is TRBV19 and J usage is TRBJ1-5; TRBD1 matches at 7 bases. This CDR3 has 13 residues. The V gene's germline CDR1 is LNHDA and CDR2 SQIVND (reference sequence). V lost 4 bases, J lost 7 bases, and 4 bases stayed unmatched. In nucleotides, the CDR3 is TGTGCCAGTAGTAGACAGGGACGACAGCCCCAGCATTTT. Translating gives CASSRQGRQPQHF.

This clone was picked up a small number of times. The genes are TRBV13 and TRBJ1-2, with a tentative D call TRBD1 (6 bases). V was trimmed by 3 bases and J by 4 bases, leaving 15 bases between them. Germline V CDR1 and CDR2: PRHDT, FYEKMQ (reference sequence). The CDR3 is 15 amino acids. The CDR3: CASSFRSGGVYGYTF. Written as DNA, the CDR3 is TGTGCCAGCAGCTTTCGAAGTGGGGGCGTCTATGGCTACACCTTC.

This chain uses TRBV3-1 (or the pseudogene TRBV3-2) with TRBJ2-7; the D is unclear. The V end lost 7 bases, the J end lost 4 bases, and 2 bases lay between the germline ends. The CDR3 is 9 amino acids. The germline CDR1 and CDR2 sequences are LGHDT and YNNKEL (reference sequence). CDR3 bases: TGTGCCAGCATATACGAGCAGTACTTC. It specifies CASIYEQYF.

This clone occurred a few times. The V gene is TRBV4-2, the J gene TRBJ1-2; 10 bases match TRBD1. CDR1 LGHNA and CDR2 YNFKEQ come from the germline V gene. This CDR3 has 17 residues. After removal of 1 base from V and 3 bases from J, the junction contained 8 bases not matched to a gene. The CDR3 DNA sequence: TGTGCCAGCAGCCAAGCCGGGACAGGGGTTCGGGACTATGGCTACACCTTC. Encoded protein: CASSQAGTGVRDYGYTF.

The chain is built from TRBV7-8 and TRBJ1-2; perhaps TRBD1 as D (5 bases). V lost 1 base to trimming and J lost 8 bases, with 14 bases between them. The length of the CDR3 is 14 residues. CDR1 SGHVS and CDR2 FQNEAQ come from the germline V gene. The CDR3 DNA reads as TGTGCCAGCAGCTTAGTATTGGGGGTAGGGGGCTACACCTTC. It encodes CASSLVLGVGGYTF.

CDR3 bases: TGTGCCAGCAGCTTCCCAAGCAACTTTGTAGACTATGGCTACACCTTC. This codes for CASSFPSNFVDYGYTF. J is TRBJ1-2 and V is TRBV5-6; no clear D gene. Looked up from germline, CDR1 is SGHDT and CDR2 is YYEEEE. CDR3 length: 16 residues. V lost 2 bases to trimming and J lost 3 bases, with 17 bases between them.

The sample holds one count of this clone. The CDR3 is CASSRENYGYTF. DNA of the CDR3: TGTGCCAGCAGCCGGGAGAACTATGGCTACACCTTC. The chain recombines TRBV7-9 with TRBJ1-2; D unresolved. The CDR3 has 12 amino acids. The V end was cut by 5 bases, the J end by 2 bases, with 6 bases between. Looked up from germline, CDR1 is SEHNR and CDR2 is FQNEAQ (reference sequence).

CDR3 protein: CASSLEGSVGAFF. As DNA, the CDR3 is TGCGCCAGCAGCTTGGAAGGGTCAGTGGGAGCTTTCTTT. V is TRBV5-1 and J is TRBJ1-1; no clear D. Germline V gene sequence: CDR1 SGHRS, CDR2 YFSETQ. V was cut by 0 bases and J by 10 bases, with 13 bases left in between. The CDR3 covers 13 residues.

The chain uses TRBV5-4 and TRBJ2-2, with 9 bases identical to TRBD1. The CDR3 covers 15 residues. V lost 4 bases and J lost 3; bases outside the gene matches: 4. The germline CDR1 and CDR2 sequences are SGHNT and YYREEE (reference sequence). This chain's CDR3 is CASSRGQGHTGELFF. CDR3 nucleotide sequence: TGTGCCAGCAGCAGGGGACAGGGTCACACCGGGGAGCTGTTTTTT.

This chain connects TRBV19 to TRBJ1-4, with a weak D call TRBD1 (6 bases). Germline V gene lookup returns CDR1 LNHDA and CDR2 SQIVND (reference sequence). V was shortened by 8 bases and J by 7 bases, with 17 bases between the two germline ends. This CDR3 contains 14 residues. CDR3 sequence reads: CASRGGQEGEKLFF. In DNA, the CDR3 is TGTGCCAGTCGGGGGGGGCAAGAGGGTGAAAAACTGTTTTTT.

V usage is TRBV6-6 and J usage is TRBJ2-7, with D uncertain. Per the germline V gene, CDR1 is MNHNY and CDR2 is SVGAGI (reference sequence). The V and J ends lost 0 bases and 1 base respectively, with 7 bases between them. The CDR3 runs to 14 residues. This chain's CDR3 is CASSYSYESYEQYF. CDR3 in DNA: TGTGCCAGCAGTTACTCCTACGAATCCTACGAGCAGTACTTC.

The gene calls are TRBV7-3 and TRBJ2-1; D is undetermined. Per the germline V gene, CDR1 is SGHTA and CDR2 is FQGTGA. This CDR3 is 14 amino acids long. The germline V and J ends were trimmed by 5 bases and 4 bases, with 12 bases remaining between them. This CDR3 is CASSPSRLYNEQFF. The CDR3 DNA follows: TGTGCCAGCAGCCCGTCCAGGTTGTACAATGAGCAGTTCTTC.

The rearrangement uses TRBV7-3 and TRBJ2-3, with D perhaps TRBD2 (5 bases). V lost 3 bases and J lost 1, with 8 bases in between. The CDR3 runs 14 residues. Per germline, CDR1 SGHTA and CDR2 FQGTGA. The CDR3 protein is CASSLARGTDTQYF. For the CDR3, the DNA is TGTGCCAGCAGCTTGGCGAGGGGCACAGATACGCAGTATTTT.

The chain is built from TRBV10-3 and TRBJ2-7; TRBD1 matches 8 bases. The CDR3 covers 13 residues. Germline loops: CDR1 ENHRY, CDR2 SYGVKD. The CDR3 sequence is CASAGQGGYEQYF. The CDR3 nucleotides are TGTGCTTCAGCCGGACAGGGAGGATACGAGCAGTACTTC.

The J gene is TRBJ1-5, the V gene TRBV6-5; TRBD1 might be the D (5 bases). Between the trimmed V and J ends, which lost 0 bases and 10 bases, there was a span of 7 bases. Germline V gives CDR1 MNHEY, CDR2 SVGAGI. The CDR3 is 12 amino acids. CDR3 bases: TGTGCCAGCAGTTACTCACGGGGCCCCCAGCATTTT. Amino acids: CASSYSRGPQHF.

The chain joins TRBV19 to TRBJ2-2; no clear D gene. From germline, CDR1 is LNHDA and CDR2 SQIVND (reference sequence). This CDR3 comprises 13 residues. Here the CDR3 reads CAIQVENTGELFF. For the CDR3, the DNA is TGTGCAATTCAGGTTGAGAACACCGGGGAGCTGTTTTTT.

This rearrangement joins TRBV29-1 to TRBJ2-3; the D is unclear. This CDR3 spans 14 amino acids. Trimming pared 4 bases from V and 4 bases from J, leaving 15 bases between. Germline assignment: CDR1 SQVTM and CDR2 ANQGSEA. This CDR3 reads CSVGVGSSADTQYF. CDR3 in DNA: TGCAGCGTTGGTGTAGGGTCGAGTGCAGATACGCAGTATTTT.

J is TRBJ1-2 and V is TRBV19, with TRBD1 identical over 7 bases. The length of the CDR3 is 17 residues. Germline V gene lookup returns CDR1 LNHDA and CDR2 SQIVND (reference sequence). V trimming: 0 bases; J trimming: 2 bases; junction bases outside the gene matches: 9. As DNA, the CDR3 is TGTGCCAGTAGTATAGAGAGACAGGGCGGACGCAACTATGGCTACACCTTC. Its protein product is CASSIERQGGRNYGYTF. Full variable domain (missing parts from reference TRBV19 and TRBJ1-2): DGGITQSPKYLFRKEGQNVTLSCEQNLNHDAMYWYRQDPGQGLRLIYYSQIVNDFQKGDIAEGYSVSREKKESFPLTVTSAQKNPTAFYLCASSIERQGGRNYGYTFGSGTRLTVV.

The rearrangement uses TRBV6-1 and TRBJ1-1; 9 bases agree with TRBD1. The CDR3 contains 17 residues. Germline V lookup: CDR1 MNHNS, CDR2 SASEGT. The junction had 13 bases not matched to a gene; V was cut back by 3 bases and J by 5 bases. CDR3 residues: CASSEVRQGGLGTEAFF. The CDR3 DNA sequence: TGTGCCAGCAGTGAGGTTCGACAGGGGGGTTTGGGGACTGAAGCTTTCTTT.

This clone was seen a few times. DNA of the CDR3: TGTGCCAGCAGCGCTGGGGGGGGCCACACAGATACGCAGTATTTT. Translated: CASSAGGGHTDTQYF. The genes are TRBV7-8 and TRBJ2-3; D might be TRBD2 (7 bases). V was shortened by 5 bases and J by 2 bases, with 14 bases between the two germline ends. CDR3 length: 15 residues. Germline V gives CDR1 SGHVS, CDR2 FQNEAQ. The full variable domain, with the rest looked up from reference TRBV7-8 and TRBJ2-3, is GAGVSQSPRYKVAKRGQDVALRCDPISGHVSLFWYQQALGQGPEFLTYFQNEAQLDKSGLPSDRFFAERPEGSVSTLKIQRTQQEDSAVYLCASSAGGGHTDTQYFGPGTRLTVL.

This chain links TRBV5-8 with TRBJ2-1; 7 nucleotides line up with TRBD2. The ends lost 1 base at V and 11 bases at J; junction bases unmatched: 6. Per germline, CDR1 SGHTS and CDR2 YDEGEE. CDR3 length: 13 residues. The CDR3 region is CASSLKVGTKQFF. The CDR3 DNA reads as TGTGCCAGCAGCTTGAAGGTCGGGACTAAGCAGTTCTTC.